One sample yielded the 25 T cell receptor beta chains listed below, sequenced in a study of cytomegalovirus exposure and HLA in healthy donors. Use of 60 Vbeta and 13 Jbeta primers characterized the PCR. Produced via immunoSEQ multiplex PCR; TCRdb's table is partial and in-frame only. The sample yields approximately 220,000 clones, roughly 83% seen once. Input material: PBMCs. The receptors derive from a boy aged 2 to 10 in good health and CMV-seronegative.

CDR3 residues: CAWSSSTNEQFF. The CDR3, as DNA: TGTGCCTGGAGTAGTAGCACCAATGAGCAGTTCTTC. V and J are TRBV30 and TRBJ2-1; no firm D call. Germline V lookup: CDR1 GTSNPN, CDR2 SVGIG (reference sequence). Between the trimmed V and J ends, which lost 2 bases and 6 bases, there was a span of 8 bases. The CDR3 extends over 12 amino acids.

The CDR3 region is CASSFDYYNEQFF. CDR3 nucleotide sequence: TGTGCCAGCAGTTTTGACTACTACAATGAGCAGTTCTTC. The chain recombines TRBV27 with TRBJ2-1; possibly TRBD2 for D (5 bases). Germline lookup yields CDR1 MNHEY and CDR2 SMNVEV (reference sequence). V was cut by 3 bases and J by 3 bases, with 6 bases left in between. This CDR3 is 13 amino acids long.

Only a few counts were recorded for this clone. This chain connects TRBV6-1 to TRBJ1-4, with 8 bases that match TRBD1. J lost 8 bases, V lost 6 bases, and 5 bases had no gene match. The CDR3 is made up of 13 amino acids. Germline CDR1 is MNHNS and CDR2 is SASEGT. The CDR3 loop reads CASRTGESEKLFF. The CDR3 DNA sequence: TGTGCCAGCAGGACAGGGGAGAGCGAAAAACTGTTTTTT.

The gene calls are TRBV28 and TRBJ1-2, with D unclear. Germline V gives CDR1 MDHEN, CDR2 SYDVKM. The V and J ends lost 3 bases and 8 bases respectively, with 7 bases between them. The CDR3 is 11 residues long. The CDR3 region is CASSLAGGYTF. CDR3 DNA: TGTGCCAGCAGTTTGGCGGGCGGCTACACCTTC.

V is TRBV6-5 and J is TRBJ2-3; perhaps TRBD2 as D (7 bases). V was shortened by 6 bases and J by 2 bases, with 15 bases between the two germline ends. The germline V gene has CDR1 MNHEY and CDR2 SVGAGI. The length of the CDR3 is 15 residues. The CDR3 region is CASSSWEGDTDTQYF. CDR3 nucleotide sequence: TGTGCCAGCAGCTCCTGGGAGGGGGACACAGATACGCAGTATTTT.

This chain uses TRBV30 with TRBJ1-2, with D possibly TRBD1 on 5 matching bases. V dropped 5 bases and J dropped 6 bases, with 16 bases sitting between them. The CDR3 runs 13 residues. Germline CDR1 GTSNPN, CDR2 SVGIG (reference sequence). CDR3 in amino acids: CAWSAGDGNGYTF. The CDR3 DNA reads as TGTGCCTGGTCCGCGGGGGATGGAAATGGCTACACCTTC.

Here the CDR3 DNA reads TGTGCCAGCACCCTAGGGGGCGGCAATGGCTACACCTTC. It is translated as CASTLGGGNGYTF. This chain joins TRBV7-9 and TRBJ1-2, with 7 bases lining up with TRBD1. This CDR3 contains 13 residues. The J segment lost 6 bases and the V segment lost 7 bases, leaving 8 bases of the junction unmatched. Germline loops: CDR1 SEHNR, CDR2 FQNEAQ (reference sequence).

The chain recombines TRBV6-5 with TRBJ2-7; 9 bases fit TRBD2. Germline lookup yields CDR1 MNHEY and CDR2 SVGAGI. V was pared by 5 bases and J by 2 bases, with 7 bases of the junction left unmatched. The CDR3 contains 15 residues. The CDR3 sequence: CASSARREGPYEQYF. The CDR3 DNA follows: TGTGCCAGCAGTGCACGGCGGGAGGGCCCCTACGAGCAGTACTTC.

This clone was detected once. The chain recombines TRBV5-5 with TRBJ1-3, with 8 positions matching TRBD1. V shed 1 base, J shed 4 bases, and the junction held 1 base outside the gene matches. Germline lookup yields CDR1 SGHKS and CDR2 YYEKEE (reference sequence). The CDR3 covers 14 residues. CDR3 residues: CASSLWDRGNTIYF. DNA for the CDR3: TGTGCCAGCAGCTTGTGGGACAGGGGAAACACCATATATTTT.

This chain links TRBV7-9 with TRBJ2-1; TRBD2 matches 10 bases. Germline CDR1 and CDR2: SEHNR and FQNEAQ (reference sequence). There are 18 residues in the CDR3. After removal of 0 bases from V and 4 bases from J, the junction contained 9 bases not matched to a gene. CDR3 loop: CASSLAAGAGGNYNEQFF. Here the CDR3 DNA reads TGTGCCAGCAGCTTAGCCGCTGGAGCGGGAGGGAATTACAATGAGCAGTTCTTC. The variable domain in full, with the rest retrieved from reference TRBV7-9 and TRBJ2-1, is DTGVSQNPRHKITKRGQNVTFRCDPISEHNRLYWYRQTLGQGPEFLTYFQNEAQLEKSRLLSDRFSAERPKGSFSTLEIQRTEQGDSAMYLCASSLAAGAGGNYNEQFFGPGTRLTVL.

This clone has just a few counts. This chain connects TRBV5-6 to TRBJ1-1, with no clear D. Trimming shortened V by 0 bases and J by 6 bases, and 9 bases separated the two germline ends. The CDR3 extends over 13 amino acids. Germline loops: CDR1 SGHDT, CDR2 YYEEEE. CDR3 sequence: CASSLVVGAEAFF. The CDR3 DNA sequence: TGTGCCAGCAGCTTGGTGGTCGGGGCTGAAGCTTTCTTT.

This clone was observed a handful of times. As DNA, the CDR3 is TGCGCCAGCAGATCCGGACGGGGGGAGGGCGACGAGCAGTACTTC. It codes for CASRSGRGEGDEQYF. The chain is built from TRBV5-1 and TRBJ2-7; 7 nucleotides align to TRBD2. J was trimmed by 5 bases and V by 5 bases; bases with no gene match: 13. CDR1 is SGHRS, CDR2 YFSETQ, per germline. This CDR3 contains 15 residues.

The chain employs TRBV27 and TRBJ1-2; D is uncertain. This CDR3 has 14 residues. V was pared by 6 bases and J by 5 bases, with 16 bases between. Looked up from germline, CDR1 is MNHEY and CDR2 is SMNVEV (reference sequence). CDR3 sequence reads: CASREEGGYYGYTF. Written as DNA, the CDR3 is TGTGCCAGCAGGGAAGAGGGTGGTTATTATGGCTACACCTTC.

This clone was seen a few times. The V and J genes are TRBV6-5 and TRBJ2-7; D not resolved. Germline CDR1 MNHEY, CDR2 SVGAGI. Trimming removed 0 bases at V and 6 bases at J, with 3 bases between. The CDR3 runs 11 residues. CDR3 sequence (DNA): TGTGCCAGCAGTTACTCGGCCGAGCAGTACTTC. Translating it yields CASSYSAEQYF.

The V call is TRBV19, the J call TRBJ2-2; 12 nucleotides agree with TRBD2. Per the germline V gene, CDR1 is LNHDA and CDR2 is SQIVND (reference sequence). Germline trimming cut 3 bases from V and 2 bases from J; bases unmatched to any gene: 4. The CDR3 runs 17 residues. CDR3 sequence (DNA): TGTGCCAGTAGTATCGGACTAGCGGGATTCAACACCGGGGAGCTGTTTTTT. This encodes CASSIGLAGFNTGELFF.

This clone was detected once. CDR3 DNA sequence: TGTGCCAGCAGCCTCGGAGGGGTTGGTGAAAAACTGTTTTTT. Encoded protein: CASSLGGVGEKLFF. V is TRBV11-2 and J is TRBJ1-4, with D possibly matching TRBD1 (5 bases). CDR3 size: 14 residues. CDR1 and CDR2 from the germline V gene are SGHAT and FQNNGV. Between the trimmed V and J ends, which lost 5 bases and 7 bases, there was a span of 14 bases.

This clone was recorded once. The chain uses TRBV4-1 and TRBJ2-5; 15 bases fit TRBD2. CDR3 size: 17 residues. V lost 4 bases to trimming and J lost 2 bases; unmatched junction nucleotides: 5. From germline, CDR1 is MGHRA and CDR2 YSYEKL. Written as DNA, the CDR3 is TGCGCCAGCAGCCCGGGACTAGCGGGAGGAGGTCAAGAGACCCAGTACTTC. It codes for CASSPGLAGGGQETQYF.

The V call is TRBV4-1, the J call TRBJ2-7, with D unclear. The germline gives CDR1 MGHRA, CDR2 YSYEKL. The CDR3 loop spans 16 amino acids. The ends were cut back, 3 bases at V and 1 base at J, with 16 bases in the middle. The CDR3 loop reads CASSQHITGLSYEQYF. In DNA, the CDR3 is TGCGCCAGCAGCCAGCACATAACCGGGTTATCCTACGAGCAGTACTTC.

The V call is TRBV7-9, the J call TRBJ1-5; 10 positions match TRBD1. CDR3 length: 15 residues. V lost 6 bases to trimming and J lost 7 bases; unmatched junction nucleotides: 9. Germline CDR1 and CDR2: SEHNR and FQNEAQ (reference sequence). The CDR3, as DNA: TGTGCCAGCAGAGCCGGGACAGGGGTGAACCAGCCCCAGCATTTT. Amino acid sequence: CASRAGTGVNQPQHF.

The chain combines TRBV30 with TRBJ2-7, with unresolved D. Germline CDR1 reads GTSNPN; CDR2 reads SVGIG (reference sequence). There are 11 residues in the CDR3. V gave up 2 bases and J gave up 6 bases, with 8 bases separating them. DNA of the CDR3: TGTGCCTGGAGTTCCGGGTTCGAGCAGTACTTC. Translating it yields CAWSSGFEQYF.

The V call is TRBV5-1, the J call TRBJ2-1; 7 bases fit TRBD1. The germline gives CDR1 SGHRS, CDR2 YFSETQ. Germline trimming cut 0 bases from V and 2 bases from J; bases unmatched to any gene: 5. The CDR3 contains 16 residues. The CDR3 protein is CASSLEVGQAYNEQFF. The CDR3 DNA follows: TGCGCCAGCAGCTTGGAGGTAGGACAGGCCTACAATGAGCAGTTCTTC.

V gene TRBV7-3 combines with J gene TRBJ1-1; D is undetermined. Germline V CDR1 and CDR2: SGHTA, FQGTGA. The CDR3 has 14 amino acids. Deletions cut 3 bases from V and 1 base from J, with 9 bases between. The CDR3 nucleotides read TGTGCCAGCAGCTTCGGAGACGGGAACACTGAAGCTTTCTTT. Encoded protein: CASSFGDGNTEAFF.

The chain is built from TRBV10-3 and TRBJ2-5, with D perhaps TRBD2 (5 bases). Germline values: CDR1 ENHRY, CDR2 SYGVKD. V lost 7 bases and J 0 bases, leaving 12 bases between the germline ends. The CDR3 is 14 residues long. CDR3 sequence: CAIKGQEDQETQYF. The CDR3 DNA reads TGTGCCATCAAGGGCCAGGAGGACCAAGAGACCCAGTACTTC.

The gene calls are TRBV5-1 and TRBJ2-4, with a tentative D call TRBD1 (6 bases). CDR3 length: 14 residues. V gave up 4 bases and J gave up 7 bases, with 15 bases separating them. In germline, CDR1 is SGHRS, CDR2 YFSETQ. This CDR3 reads CASSETAGENIQYF. Here the CDR3 DNA reads TGCGCCAGCAGCGAGACGGCAGGGGAGAACATTCAGTACTTC.

To note about this clone: The junction and the germline gene differ at one end; a read error may be behind it. The rearrangement joins TRBV29-1 to TRBJ1-1; 10 bases are shared with TRBD1. Germline-derived CDR1 and CDR2 are SQVTM and ANQGSEA. The CDR3 extends over 14 amino acids. The CDR3 bases are TGCAGCGCCGGGACAGGGGCGATGAACACTGGAGCTTTCTTT. Translation: CSAGTGAMNTGAFF.